Each of the 12 T cell receptor beta chains below was sequenced from the same sample in a study of blood T cells in healthy people across ages. A J-beta primer mix and a sample-barcoded 5' primer were used in a second PCR of about 7 to 12 cycles. MiXCR was run by TCRdb on the 5' RACE reads, yielding one entry per CDR3 protein. The sample lists around 1,000,000 distinct CDR3 sequences, 35% to 45% occurring once. The sequenced sample consisted of blood. The origin of the receptors is a man aged 18 to 29 in good health.

There are a few counts of this clonotype. CDR3 sequence: CASSRQRDYGYTF. The CDR3 DNA follows: TGTGCCAGCAGCCGACAGCGTGACTATGGCTACACCTTC. The chain is built from TRBV9 and TRBJ1-2; tentatively, D is TRBD1 (5 bases). Trimming shortened V by 4 bases and J by 3 bases, and 10 bases separated the two germline ends. Germline V gene lookup returns CDR1 SGDLS and CDR2 YYNGEE. CDR3 length: 13 amino acids.

This clonotype occurred a few times. The rearrangement links TRBV7-2 to TRBJ2-5; weak D call: TRBD2 (5 bases). Trimming removed 1 base at V and 3 bases at J, with 12 bases between. The CDR3 sequence is 15 residues long. Germline assignment: CDR1 SGHTA and CDR2 FQGNSA. DNA of the CDR3: TGTGCCAGCAGCTTAGTTGCCTCGAGGGAAGAGACCCAGTACTTC. Translation: CASSLVASREETQYF.

The chain has TRBV7-2 and TRBJ2-2; D remains ambiguous. Germline CDR1 is SGHTA and CDR2 is FQGNSA. V shed 10 bases and J shed 7 bases, with 19 bases lying between them. The CDR3 totals 14 residues. CDR3 bases: TGTGCCACTCAAGAATCGGCCGGCGGCGGGGAGCTGTTTTTT. It translates to CATQESAGGGELFF.

This clonotype was recorded a few times. The chain has TRBV7-9 and TRBJ2-1; 14 bases map to TRBD2. V dropped 8 bases and J dropped 5; count of bases not matched to a gene: 5. The V gene's germline CDR1 is SEHNR and CDR2 FQNEAQ (reference sequence). The CDR3 contains 15 residues. The CDR3 DNA sequence: TGTGCCAGCTCCCGGACTAGCGGGGGGCACAATGAGCAGTTCTTC. Its translation is CASSRTSGGHNEQFF. The variable domain in full, with the rest retrieved from reference TRBV7-9 and TRBJ2-1, is DTGVSQNPRHKITKRGQNVTFRCDPISEHNRLYWYRQTLGQGPEFLTYFQNEAQLEKSRLLSDRFSAERPKGSFSTLEIQRTEQGDSAMYLCASSRTSGGHNEQFFGPGTRLTVL.

This clonotype came up many times. The gene calls are TRBV6-5 and TRBJ2-5; TRBD1 is a possible D gene (6 bases). From germline, CDR1 is MNHEY and CDR2 SVGAGI. Trimming shortened V by 0 bases and J by 4 bases, and 9 bases separated the two germline ends. The CDR3 loop spans 14 amino acids. In DNA, the CDR3 is TGTGCCAGCAGTTACTCCATAGGGGGAGAGACCCAGTACTTC. It encodes CASSYSIGGETQYF.

The chain has TRBV12-3 or TRBV12-4 and TRBJ2-2; D gene ambiguous. This CDR3 has 14 amino acids. The V gene lost 1 base and the J gene lost 7 bases, with 10 bases spanning the gap. The CDR3 DNA follows: TGTGCCAGCAGTTTAGGGGGTCTTCACGGGGAGCTGTTTTTT. Protein: CASSLGGLHGELFF.

The chain joins TRBV12-3 or TRBV12-4 to TRBJ1-4; D is ambiguous. This CDR3 is 13 amino acids long. Trimming pared 7 bases from V and 0 bases from J, leaving 6 bases between. The CDR3 nucleotides read TGTGCCAGCATGCCCCCAACTAATGAAAAACTGTTTTTT. Its protein is CASMPPTNEKLFF.

The chain uses TRBV15 and TRBJ1-4; D perhaps matches TRBD1 (5 bases). CDR1 is LNHNV and CDR2 is YYDKDF in the germline V gene (reference sequence). The V end was cut by 0 bases, the J end by 2 bases, with 13 bases between. The CDR3 extends over 17 amino acids. This CDR3 is CATSRDGRPGTNEKLFF. CDR3 bases: TGTGCCACCAGCAGAGATGGGAGGCCAGGGACTAATGAAAAACTGTTTTTT.

DNA of the CDR3: TGCGCCAGCAGCCCTCTGGACCAGGGGACCACAGATACGCAGTATTTT. Amino acid sequence: CASSPLDQGTTDTQYF. J is TRBJ2-3 and V is TRBV5-1, with D maybe TRBD1 (6 bases). Germline V CDR1 and CDR2: SGHRS, YFSETQ. The CDR3 spans 16 residues. Trimming pared 4 bases from V and 2 bases from J, leaving 17 bases between.

V gene TRBV20-1 combines with J gene TRBJ1-5, with D perhaps TRBD1 (5 bases). Germline assignment: CDR1 DFQATT and CDR2 SNEGSKA (reference sequence). The CDR3 has 14 residues. The V gene lost 6 bases and the J gene lost 8 bases, with 20 bases spanning the gap. Written as DNA, the CDR3 is TGCAGTGCCCTCACTCCAGGGTTTGATGAGCCCCAGCATTTT. This encodes CSALTPGFDEPQHF.

The chain combines TRBV20-1 with TRBJ2-5; the D gene is possibly TRBD1 (6 bases). The J call may be faulty, since TRBJ2-7 better matches the DNA end. There are 15 residues in the CDR3. Germline loops: CDR1 DFQATT, CDR2 SNEGSKA (reference sequence). CDR3 coding DNA: TGCAGTGCTAGAGACCTGAACAGGGCGTCCTACGAGCAGTACTTC. Protein sequence: CSARDLNRASYEQYF.

This clonotype was picked up many times. The chain employs TRBV10-3 and TRBJ2-7; D is unresolved. Germline V gene sequence: CDR1 ENHRY, CDR2 SYGVKD. The CDR3 totals 14 residues. The V and J ends lost 2 bases and 3 bases respectively, with 11 bases between them. CDR3 DNA: TGTGCCATCAGTGAGGGGATGGGCGGCTACGAGCAGTACTTC. It translates to CAISEGMGGYEQYF.